This entry lists 6 T cell receptor beta chains sequenced from one sample in a study of a mutant IDH1 vaccine in newly diagnosed glioma. The antigens of these receptors remain unknown. Time point noted: week 47, end of study. Every vaccination contained 300 ug of the mutant IDH1 20-mer peptide and was paired with topical imiquimod. Repertoires were generated with immunoSEQ multiplex PCR, while TCRdb's copy carries only in-frame clones and drops some. The sample yields tens of thousands of clones, approximately 78% seen once. The specimen comprised PBMCs, sampled from a glioma patient whose treatment included an IDH1 peptide vaccine. The receptor set was obtained from a man in his forties with glioma.

J is TRBJ2-1 and V is TRBV6-5; weak D call: TRBD1 (6 bases). The germline CDR1 and CDR2 sequences are MNHEY and SVGAGI. The V end lost 7 bases, the J end lost 4 bases, and 17 bases lay between the germline ends. CDR3 length equals 15 residues. Written as DNA, the CDR3 is TGTGCCAGCAACCACGCGACAGGAAGGTACAATGAGCAGTTCTTC. Its translation is CASNHATGRYNEQFF.

V gene TRBV7-9 combines with J gene TRBJ1-3; perhaps TRBD1 as D (6 bases). V lost 2 bases to trimming and J lost 4 bases, with 9 bases between them. Germline V gene lookup returns CDR1 SEHNR and CDR2 FQNEAQ (reference sequence). The CDR3 has 14 residues. In DNA, the CDR3 is TGTGCCAGCAGCTTACAGGGGCTGGGAAACACCATATATTTT. It translates to CASSLQGLGNTIYF.

There are a few counts of this clone. The V gene is TRBV7-2, the J gene TRBJ1-2; D call uncertain. Germline V CDR1 and CDR2: SGHTA, FQGNSA. The CDR3 length is 14 residues. V was shortened by 3 bases and J by 4 bases, with 12 bases between the two germline ends. Written as DNA, the CDR3 is TGTGCCAGCAGCTTCGACACGGGATCCTATGGCTACACCTTC. Amino acids: CASSFDTGSYGYTF.

This chain connects TRBV6-5 to TRBJ1-5; TRBD1 is a possible D gene (5 bases). V lost 4 bases and J 5 bases, leaving 9 bases between the germline ends. Germline V gives CDR1 MNHEY, CDR2 SVGAGI. This CDR3 is built from 13 residues. The CDR3 spells CASSWQGDQPQHF. CDR3 sequence (DNA): TGTGCCAGCAGTTGGCAGGGCGATCAGCCCCAGCATTTT.

The chain joins TRBV5-1 to TRBJ2-1; D may be TRBD1 (5 bases). With 0 bases removed from V and 5 bases from J, the gap between germline ends came to 9 bases. CDR1 and CDR2 from the germline V gene are SGHRS and YFSETQ. The CDR3 runs 14 residues. CDR3 in amino acids: CASSLGQTNNEQFF. The CDR3 DNA is TGCGCCAGCAGCTTGGGACAGACAAACAATGAGCAGTTCTTC.

The V and J genes are TRBV7-2 and TRBJ1-2; 7 bases agree with TRBD1. CDR3 length equals 15 residues. The V segment lost 6 bases and the J segment 7 bases; nucleotides outside the gene matches: 14. CDR1 and CDR2 (germline): SGHTA, FQGNSA. CDR3 in amino acids: CASSKDRTLRAGYTF. The CDR3 bases are TGTGCCAGCAGTAAGGACAGGACCCTTCGTGCTGGCTACACCTTC.